These 26 T cell receptor beta chains were sequenced from one sample in a study of T cell responses to AZD1222 COVID-19 vaccine. Method: immunoSEQ multiplex PCR; TCRdb's copy keeps in-frame clones and lacks some. The sample gives about 180,000 clones, around 94% of which show up once; about 1.5% is in the top ten. Specimen: peripheral blood, collected 28 days after the second AZD1222 dose. Receptors were obtained from an adult who received the AZD1222 COVID-19 vaccine.

The CDR3 region is CASSLAWRGSYNEQFF. Written as DNA, the CDR3 is TGTGCCAGCAGTTTAGCTTGGAGGGGTTCCTACAATGAGCAGTTCTTC. This chain links TRBV27 with TRBJ2-1, with a possible D match to TRBD2 (6 bases). The V and J ends lost 2 bases and 1 base respectively, with 12 bases between them. Germline CDR1 MNHEY, CDR2 SMNVEV (reference sequence). The length of the CDR3 is 16 residues.

The chain has TRBV19 and TRBJ1-5, with 10 bases that match TRBD1. The CDR3 runs to 16 residues. The germline V gene encodes CDR1 LNHDA and CDR2 SQIVND (reference sequence). With 6 bases clipped from V and 2 bases from J, the junction kept 7 bases outside the gene matches. Here the CDR3 reads CASRSVGTGGNQPQHF. In DNA, the CDR3 is TGTGCCAGTAGGTCCGTCGGGACAGGGGGCAATCAGCCCCAGCATTTT.

The rearrangement uses TRBV2 and TRBJ1-4, with 7 bases lining up with TRBD1. Germline V gene sequence: CDR1 SNHLY, CDR2 FYNNEI. The V segment lost 1 base and the J segment 4 bases; nucleotides outside the gene matches: 3. The CDR3 covers 15 residues. CDR3 coding DNA: TGTGCCAGCAGTGAAGGGGGGACAGATAATGAAAAACTGTTTTTT. Encoded protein: CASSEGGTDNEKLFF.

Details on this clone: One junction end does not reproduce the germline sequence, and a read error may be involved. The chain joins TRBV7-7 to TRBJ1-5, with unresolved D. This CDR3 has 13 residues. Germline CDR1 and CDR2: SSHAT and FNYEAQ (reference sequence). The CDR3 spells CASSLDLNQPQHF. CDR3 coding DNA: TGTGCTAGCAGCTTAGACCTGAATCAGCCCCAGCATTTT.

This chain uses TRBV3-1 (or the pseudogene TRBV3-2) with TRBJ2-1; a weak D match, TRBD2 (6 bases). This CDR3 contains 19 residues. V dropped 0 bases and J dropped 6 bases, with 24 bases sitting between them. The germline CDR1 and CDR2 sequences are LGHDT and YNNKEL (reference sequence). The CDR3 nucleotides read TGTGCCAGCAGCCAAGAGAAGGGCGGGGAAACCCCATTCATCAATGAGCAGTTCTTC. Amino acids: CASSQEKGGETPFINEQFF.

The chain combines TRBV7-3 with TRBJ1-1, with D maybe TRBD1 (5 bases). This CDR3 region has 14 residues. V was cut by 4 bases and J by 3 bases, with 12 bases left in between. Germline V gene lookup returns CDR1 SGHTA and CDR2 FQGTGA. This CDR3 is CASSSRGLDTEAFF. CDR3 bases: TGTGCCAGCAGCTCTAGGGGCTTGGACACTGAAGCTTTCTTT. The full variable domain, completed using reference TRBV7-3 and TRBJ1-1, is GAGVSQTPSNKVTEKGKYVELRCDPISGHTALYWYRQSLGQGPEFLIYFQGTGAADDSGLPNDRFFAVRPEGSVSTLKIQRTERGDSAVYLCASSSRGLDTEAFFGQGTRLTVV.

This chain joins TRBV6-5 and TRBJ2-3, with D maybe TRBD2 (5 bases). V lost 2 bases, J lost 0 bases, and 9 bases lay in between. The CDR3 consists of 15 residues. Looked up from germline, CDR1 is MNHEY and CDR2 is SVGAGI. The CDR3 nucleotides are TGTGCCAGCAGTTACCTCAGGACTAGCACAGATACGCAGTATTTT. Its translation is CASSYLRTSTDTQYF.

The chain has TRBV2 and TRBJ1-1; no clear D gene. V was clipped by 5 bases and J by 1 base, with 14 bases between them. Germline V CDR1 and CDR2: SNHLY, FYNNEI. This CDR3 is built from 15 residues. In DNA, the CDR3 is TGTGCCAGCAGTCCACGGAAGGGTTCGAACACTGAAGCTTTCTTT. This gives the protein CASSPRKGSNTEAFF.

The chain links TRBV7-9 to TRBJ2-3, with 9 bases aligning to TRBD2. Trimming took 5 bases from V and 3 from J; bases not matched to a gene: 6. Germline loops: CDR1 SEHNR, CDR2 FQNEAQ (reference sequence). The CDR3 totals 15 residues. This CDR3 is CASSPGTSSTDTQYF. The CDR3 DNA is TGTGCCAGCAGCCCTGGGACTAGCTCTACAGATACGCAGTATTTT.

This clone was counted once. The chain carries TRBV15 and TRBJ1-1; a weak D match, TRBD1 (6 bases). The CDR3 consists of 11 residues. Trimming took off 5 bases at V and 8 bases at J, with 9 bases between the two ends. The germline V gene encodes CDR1 LNHNV and CDR2 YYDKDF (reference sequence). The CDR3 reads CATSGDREAFF. The CDR3 DNA follows: TGTGCCACCAGCGGCGACAGGGAAGCTTTCTTT.

Only a few counts were recorded for this clone. CDR3 DNA: TGTGCCAGCAGCCTTGGGACTAGCGGGAGGGCCGACACCGGGGAGCTGTTTTTT. Translating gives CASSLGTSGRADTGELFF. The chain recombines TRBV28 with TRBJ2-2; TRBD2 matches 16 bases. This CDR3 comprises 18 residues. Germline CDR1 and CDR2: MDHEN and SYDVKM. Germline trimming cut 6 bases from V and 3 bases from J; bases unmatched to any gene: 7. Drawing the rest from reference TRBV28 and TRBJ2-2, the complete variable domain is DVKVTQSSRYLVKRTGEKVFLECVQDMDHENMFWYRQDPGLGLRLIYFSYDVKMKEKGDIPEGYSVSREKKERFSLILESASTNQTSMYLCASSLGTSGRADTGELFFGEGSRLTVL.

V gene TRBV5-1 combines with J gene TRBJ2-7, with TRBD2 identical over 13 bases. The CDR3 runs to 17 residues. Germline lookup yields CDR1 SGHRS and CDR2 YFSETQ. Unmatched junction bases numbered 15, after V lost 5 bases and J lost 7 bases. The CDR3 loop is CASRRTSGRAQSEEQYF. The CDR3, as DNA: TGCGCCAGCAGACGTACTAGCGGGAGGGCCCAGTCGGAAGAGCAGTACTTC.

Written as DNA, the CDR3 is TGTGCCACCAGTGATGGGGCGGACACCATATATTTT. It yields the protein CATSDGADTIYF. This rearrangement joins TRBV24-1 to TRBJ1-3; maybe TRBD1 (5 bases). From germline, CDR1 is KGHDR and CDR2 SFDVKD. Deletions cut 3 bases from V and 8 bases from J, with 7 bases between. The CDR3 consists of 12 residues.

The V gene is TRBV11-2, the J gene TRBJ2-2, with 8 bases aligning to TRBD2. The CDR3 consists of 13 residues. Germline trimming cut 1 base from V and 14 bases from J; bases unmatched to any gene: 6. CDR1 and CDR2 from the germline V gene are SGHAT and FQNNGV. CDR3 sequence: CASSLVFSGSLFF. In nucleotides, the CDR3 is TGTGCCAGCAGCTTAGTTTTCAGCGGGAGTCTGTTTTTT.

V usage is TRBV10-3 and J usage is TRBJ1-2; D uncertain. The CDR3 has 15 amino acids. Germline V gene data show CDR1 as ENHRY and CDR2 as SYGVKD. Trimming took 3 bases from V and 0 from J, leaving 11 bases between them. The DNA for the CDR3 is TGTGCCATCAGTGATGGTAGCCCCGCTAACTATGGCTACACCTTC. It translates to CAISDGSPANYGYTF.

CDR3 bases: TGTGCCAGTAGTATAGGTGCTTTGACCGCGGCCCCTAGTAAGTTGTACAATGAGCAGTTCTTC. Amino acid sequence: CASSIGALTAAPSKLYNEQFF. The chain is built from TRBV19 and TRBJ2-1, with D uncertain. V lost 1 base, J lost 4 bases, and 29 bases lay in between. CDR1 is LNHDA and CDR2 is SQIVND in the germline V gene (reference sequence). The CDR3 runs to 21 residues.

The chain combines TRBV28 with TRBJ2-5; 7 bases fit TRBD1. V was clipped by 5 bases and J by 5 bases; unmatched bases: 14. The CDR3 sequence is 16 residues long. From germline, CDR1 is MDHEN and CDR2 SYDVKM. This chain's CDR3 is CASSGTGAASWETQYF. The DNA of the CDR3 is TGTGCCAGCAGTGGTACAGGGGCCGCGTCGTGGGAGACCCAGTACTTC.

This chain links TRBV19 with TRBJ1-2, with 9 bases matching TRBD1. Germline-derived CDR1 and CDR2 are LNHDA and SQIVND (reference sequence). Unmatched junction bases numbered 8, after V lost 5 bases and J lost 4 bases. The CDR3 is made up of 15 amino acids. CDR3 in amino acids: CASSVDRGKVYGYTF. In DNA form, the CDR3 reads TGTGCCAGTAGTGTCGACAGGGGGAAGGTCTATGGCTACACCTTC. Looking up the rest from reference TRBV19 and TRBJ1-2 gives the full variable domain: DGGITQSPKYLFRKEGQNVTLSCEQNLNHDAMYWYRQDPGQGLRLIYYSQIVNDFQKGDIAEGYSVSREKKESFPLTVTSAQKNPTAFYLCASSVDRGKVYGYTFGSGTRLTVV.

This rearrangement joins TRBV6-1 to TRBJ2-7; 7 bases line up with TRBD2. After removal of 2 bases from V and 2 bases from J, the junction contained 6 bases not matched to a gene. The germline V gene encodes CDR1 MNHNS and CDR2 SASEGT. The CDR3 is 15 residues long. The CDR3 nucleotides are TGTGCCAGCAGTGAAATTGGGGGAGGGGCCTACGAGCAGTACTTC. The encoded protein is CASSEIGGGAYEQYF.

This clone was detected a few times. The chain carries TRBV2 and TRBJ1-3; D not certain. The CDR3 totals 12 residues. Germline V gives CDR1 SNHLY, CDR2 FYNNEI. V lost 6 bases to trimming and J lost 2 bases, with 5 bases between them. As DNA, the CDR3 is TGTGCCAGCAGGGCTACTGGAAACACCATATATTTT. Translation gives CASRATGNTIYF.

The rearrangement links TRBV9 to TRBJ2-1; 9 positions match TRBD2. Germline CDR1 and CDR2: SGDLS and YYNGEE. Trimming at V came to 0 bases and at J to 2 bases, leaving 0 bases not matched to a gene. The CDR3 has 15 residues. The CDR3 spells CASSVGTSAYNEQFF. The CDR3, as DNA: TGTGCCAGCAGCGTAGGGACTAGCGCCTACAATGAGCAGTTCTTC.

The CDR3 is CAWSGGAEQYF. In DNA, the CDR3 is TGTGCCTGGAGTGGCGGTGCCGAGCAGTACTTC. V usage is TRBV30 and J usage is TRBJ2-7; D not certain. The length of the CDR3 is 11 residues. CDR1 is GTSNPN and CDR2 is SVGIG in the germline V gene (reference sequence). Trimming removed 1 base at V and 6 bases at J, with 7 bases between. Combining the CDR3 with reference TRBV30 and TRBJ2-7 gives the whole variable domain SQTIHQWPATLVQPVGSPLSLECTVEGTSNPNLYWYRQAAGRGLQLLFYSVGIGQISSEVPQNLSASRPQDRQFILSSKKLLLSDSGFYLCAWSGGAEQYFGPGTRLTVT.

The chain carries TRBV6-4 and TRBJ2-6; D is perhaps TRBD1 or TRBD2 (5 bases each). Germline CDR1 is MRHNA and CDR2 is SNTAGT. V was trimmed by 3 bases and J by 0 bases, leaving 9 bases between them. The CDR3 spans 16 residues. The CDR3 sequence is CASSEGPSSGANVLTF. The CDR3 nucleotides are TGTGCCAGCAGTGAGGGACCGAGCTCTGGGGCCAACGTCCTGACTTTC.

The chain uses TRBV18 and TRBJ2-2, with TRBD2 matching over 10 bases. After removal of 3 bases from V and 4 bases from J, the junction contained 2 bases not matched to a gene. Germline V gives CDR1 KGHSH, CDR2 LQKENI. The CDR3 has 15 amino acids. CDR3 residues: CASSPGLALTGELFF. DNA for the CDR3: TGTGCCAGCTCACCGGGACTAGCGCTCACCGGGGAGCTGTTTTTT.

The chain is built from TRBV4-1 and TRBJ1-5; D is perhaps TRBD1 (5 bases). Trimming cost V 2 bases and J 2 bases, with 16 bases left between them. The CDR3 consists of 17 residues. CDR1 is MGHRA and CDR2 is YSYEKL in the germline V gene. The DNA for the CDR3 is TGCGCCAGCAGCCAACTTACACCGGGACTGGGCAATCAGCCCCAGCATTTT. This gives the protein CASSQLTPGLGNQPQHF.

The V and J genes are TRBV24-1 and TRBJ2-2; the D gene is possibly TRBD1 (6 bases). The CDR3 runs 14 residues. Trimming shortened V by 2 bases and J by 5 bases, and 8 bases separated the two germline ends. Per germline, CDR1 KGHDR and CDR2 SFDVKD. The CDR3 loop is CATSDSTGTGELFF. The DNA of the CDR3 is TGTGCCACCAGTGATTCAACAGGGACCGGGGAGCTGTTTTTT.